The entry that follows covers one TCR beta chain sequence. Clones were sequenced by immunoSEQ multiplex PCR, and TCRdb holds only the in-frame ones, with some missing. Found here are 250,000 or so clones, around 84% of them singletons; the top ten hold 4.2%. The CDR3 sequence is 13 residues long. Germline V gene sequence: CDR1 SNHLY, CDR2 FYNNEI. Trimming cost V 6 bases and J 4 bases, with 12 bases left between them. The sample originates from a study of blood T cell repertoires in COVID-19. Overall study: Specimens from acute and convalescent COVID-19 originated in the United States, Italy and Spain.

The sequenced sample was peripheral blood. The chain employs TRBV2 and TRBJ1-1; D possibly corresponds to TRBD1 (5 bases). The receptor's source is a man in his 60s with acute or convalescent COVID-19. In DNA form, the CDR3 reads TGTGCCAGCAGCGGAACAGGCGGCACTGAAGCTTTCTTT. Protein product: CASSGTGGTEAFF.